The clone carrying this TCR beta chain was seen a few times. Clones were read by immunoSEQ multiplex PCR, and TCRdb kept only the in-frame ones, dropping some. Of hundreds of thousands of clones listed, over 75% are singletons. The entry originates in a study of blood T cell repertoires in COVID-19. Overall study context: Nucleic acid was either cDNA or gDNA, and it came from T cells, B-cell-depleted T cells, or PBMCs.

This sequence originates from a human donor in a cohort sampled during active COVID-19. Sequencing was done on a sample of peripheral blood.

CDR3 nucleotide sequence: TGTGCCAGCAGTCTAGCGAGCTCCTACAATGAGCAGTTCTTC. Translating it yields CASSLASSYNEQFF. This chain uses TRBV11-2 with TRBJ2-1; D might be TRBD2 (6 bases). Trimming pared 6 bases from V and 0 bases from J, leaving 9 bases between. The germline V gene has CDR1 SGHAT and CDR2 FQNNGV. The CDR3 loop spans 14 amino acids.